A selection of T cell receptor beta chains follows, all from one sample in a study of control samples from healthy donors and cancer patients. Clones were sequenced by immunoSEQ multiplex PCR, and TCRdb holds only the in-frame ones, with some missing. Here the sample spans 150,000 to 200,000 clones, 91% being singletons. Sequencing used blood. The receptors here all came from a woman between 35 and 50 years old in good health. The CDR3 runs from the conserved cysteine through the conserved F or W. The order of the fields is D gene, clone size, J gene, V gene, CDR3 DNA, CDR3 protein. D genes are given only for firm matches. Expanded clones are given a class, and other clones once, few, many or no size at all.

. | . | TRBJ2-7 | TRBV5-5 | TGTGCCAGCAGCATCAACCCGGGAGAGCAGTACTTC | CASSINPGEQYF
. | . | TRBJ2-4 | TRBV7-8 | TGTGCCAGCAGCCCAGGTGGTTCGAGAAACATTCAGTACTTC | CASSPGGSRNIQYF
. | once | TRBJ1-1 | TRBV25-1 | TGTGCCAGCAGTGAATATCAAAAGGGTGAAGCTTTCTTT | CASSEYQKGEAFF
. | . | TRBJ1-2 | TRBV28 | TGTGCCAGCAGTTTGCGGCGCGACTATGGCTACACCTTC | CASSLRRDYGYTF
. | . | TRBJ1-1 | TRBV16 | TGTGCCAGCAGCCAGGCGGCCCACACTGAAGCTTTCTTT | CASSQAAHTEAFF
. | . | TRBJ2-7 | TRBV28 | TGTGCCAGCGGATCTTACAGGGCTAGAGAGCAGTACTTC | CASGSYRAREQYF
TRBD2 | . | TRBJ2-7 | TRBV9 | TGTGCCAGCAGCTCGGGGGGGCACGTACGGTACTTC | CASSSGGHVRYF
. | . | TRBJ2-3 | TRBV9 | TGTGCCAGCAGCGTTTCAGCTACAGATACGCAGTATTTT | CASSVSATDTQYF
TRBD1 | . | TRBJ1-6 | TRBV5-1 | TGCGCCAGCAGCTTCACGGTAACAGGGGCCTCTAATTCACCCCTCCACTTT | CASSFTVTGASNSPLHF
. | . | TRBJ1-2 | TRBV14 | TGTGCCAGCAGCCAGTTTGAAGGCCACTATGGCTACACCTTC | CASSQFEGHYGYTF
. | . | TRBJ1-1 | TRBV3-1/TRBV3-2 | TGTGCCAGCAGCCAGGGGGCAAGTACTGAAGCTTTCTTT | CASSQGASTEAFF
. | . | TRBJ1-3 | TRBV4-1 | TGCGCCAGCAGCCAGGCAGGGAGATCTGGAAACACCATATATTTT | CASSQAGRSGNTIYF
TRBD2 | . | TRBJ2-2 | TRBV3-1/TRBV3-2 | TGTGCCAGCAGCCAAGCCTCCCGGGGGGGGTTAGGGGAGCTGTTTTTT | CASSQASRGGLGELFF
. | . | TRBJ1-2 | TRBV5-1 | TGCGCCAGCAGCTTGGGCGGTCCGAACTATGGCTACACCTTC | CASSLGGPNYGYTF
. | . | TRBJ1-2 | TRBV6-5 | TGTGCCAGCAGTTACAAGGGCGGAGGGCATGGCTACACCTTC | CASSYKGGGHGYTF